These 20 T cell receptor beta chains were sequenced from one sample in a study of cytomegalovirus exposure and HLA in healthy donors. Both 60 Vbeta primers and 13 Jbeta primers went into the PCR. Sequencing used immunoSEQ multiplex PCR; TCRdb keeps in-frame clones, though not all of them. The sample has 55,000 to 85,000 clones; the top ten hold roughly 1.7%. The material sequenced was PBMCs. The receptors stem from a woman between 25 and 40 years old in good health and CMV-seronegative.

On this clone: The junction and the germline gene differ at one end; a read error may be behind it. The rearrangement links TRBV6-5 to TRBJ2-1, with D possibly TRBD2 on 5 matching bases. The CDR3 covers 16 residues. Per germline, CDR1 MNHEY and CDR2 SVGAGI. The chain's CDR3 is CASSSPTTSSDNEQFF. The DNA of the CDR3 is TGTGCCAGCAGTTCCCCGACTACCAGCTCCGACAATGAGCAGTTCTTC.

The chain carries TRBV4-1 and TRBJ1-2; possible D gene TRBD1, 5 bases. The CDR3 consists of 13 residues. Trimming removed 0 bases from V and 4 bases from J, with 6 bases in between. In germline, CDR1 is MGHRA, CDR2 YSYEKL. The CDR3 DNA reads TGCGCCAGCAGCCAAGAGGACACCTATGGCTACACCTTC. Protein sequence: CASSQEDTYGYTF.

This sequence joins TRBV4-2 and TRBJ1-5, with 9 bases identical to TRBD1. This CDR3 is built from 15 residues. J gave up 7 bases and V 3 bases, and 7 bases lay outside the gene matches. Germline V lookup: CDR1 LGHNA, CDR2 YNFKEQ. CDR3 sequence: CASSQTGQGKQPQHF. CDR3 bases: TGTGCCAGCAGCCAGACGGGACAGGGTAAGCAGCCCCAGCATTTT.

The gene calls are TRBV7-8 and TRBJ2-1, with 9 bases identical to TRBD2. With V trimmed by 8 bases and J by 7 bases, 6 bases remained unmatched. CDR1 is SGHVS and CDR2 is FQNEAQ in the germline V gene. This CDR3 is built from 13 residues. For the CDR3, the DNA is TGTGCCAGCCGTACTAGCGGGCAGAATGAGCAGTTCTTC. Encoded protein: CASRTSGQNEQFF.

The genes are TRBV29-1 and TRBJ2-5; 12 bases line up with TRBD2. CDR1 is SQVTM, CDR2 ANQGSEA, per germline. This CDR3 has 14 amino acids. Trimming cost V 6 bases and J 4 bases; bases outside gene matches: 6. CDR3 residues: CSVHGLAGRETQYF. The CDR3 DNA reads TGCAGCGTCCACGGACTAGCGGGGAGAGAGACCCAGTACTTC.

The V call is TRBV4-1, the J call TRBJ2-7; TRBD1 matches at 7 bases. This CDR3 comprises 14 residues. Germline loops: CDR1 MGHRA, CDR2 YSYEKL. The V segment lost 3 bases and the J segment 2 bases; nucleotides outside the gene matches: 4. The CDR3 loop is CASSQNRGPYEQYF. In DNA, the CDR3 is TGCGCCAGCAGCCAGAACAGGGGACCCTACGAGCAGTACTTC.

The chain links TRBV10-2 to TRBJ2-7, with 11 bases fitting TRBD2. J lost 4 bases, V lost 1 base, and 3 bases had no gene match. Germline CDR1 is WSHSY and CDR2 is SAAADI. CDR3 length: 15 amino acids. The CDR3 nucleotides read TGCGCCAGCAGTGAGTTGACTAGCGGGAAATACGAGCAGTACTTC. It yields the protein CASSELTSGKYEQYF.

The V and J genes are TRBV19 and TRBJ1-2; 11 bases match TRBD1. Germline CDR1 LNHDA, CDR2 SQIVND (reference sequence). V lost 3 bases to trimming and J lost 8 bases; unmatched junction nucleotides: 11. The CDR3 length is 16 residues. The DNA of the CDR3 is TGTGCCAGTAGTATTTACAGAGGACAGGGGGCAGTCGGCTACACCTTC. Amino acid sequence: CASSIYRGQGAVGYTF.

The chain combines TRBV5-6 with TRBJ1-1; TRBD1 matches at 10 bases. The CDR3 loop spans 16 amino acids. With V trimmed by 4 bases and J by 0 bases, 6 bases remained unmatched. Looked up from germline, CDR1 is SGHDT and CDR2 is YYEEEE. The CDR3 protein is CASSPGQGGMNTEAFF. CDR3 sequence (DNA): TGTGCCAGCAGCCCAGGACAGGGGGGAATGAACACTGAAGCTTTCTTT. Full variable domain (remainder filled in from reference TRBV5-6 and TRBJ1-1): DAGVTQSPTHLIKTRGQQVTLRCSPKSGHDTVSWYQQALGQGPQFIFQYYEEEERQRGNFPDRFSGHQFPNYSSELNVNALLLGDSALYLCASSPGQGGMNTEAFFGQGTRLTVV.

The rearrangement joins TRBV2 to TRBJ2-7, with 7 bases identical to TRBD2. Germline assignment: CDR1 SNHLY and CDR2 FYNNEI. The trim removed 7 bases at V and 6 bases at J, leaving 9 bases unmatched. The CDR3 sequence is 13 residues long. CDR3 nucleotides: TGTGCCAGCATGACTAGCCCCCGGGGCGAGCAGTACTTC. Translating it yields CASMTSPRGEQYF.

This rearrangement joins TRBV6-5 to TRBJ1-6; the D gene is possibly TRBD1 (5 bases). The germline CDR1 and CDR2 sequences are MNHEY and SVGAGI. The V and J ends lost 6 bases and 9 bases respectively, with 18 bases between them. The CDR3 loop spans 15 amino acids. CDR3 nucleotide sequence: TGTGCCAGCAGCTACCTTGGGAGCGGGGGTTCACCCCTCCACTTT. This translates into CASSYLGSGGSPLHF.

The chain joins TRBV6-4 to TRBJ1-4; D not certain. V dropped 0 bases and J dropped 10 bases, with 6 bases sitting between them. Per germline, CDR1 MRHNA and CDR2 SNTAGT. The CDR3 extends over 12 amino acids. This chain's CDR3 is CASSDSRGKLFF. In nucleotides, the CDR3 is TGTGCCAGCAGTGACTCGAGAGGAAAACTGTTTTTT.

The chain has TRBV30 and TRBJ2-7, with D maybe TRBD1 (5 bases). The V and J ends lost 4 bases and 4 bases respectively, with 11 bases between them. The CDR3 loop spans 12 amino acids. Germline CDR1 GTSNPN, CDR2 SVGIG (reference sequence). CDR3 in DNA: TGTGCCTGGACCGCTCGACAGTACGAGCAGTACTTC. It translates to CAWTARQYEQYF.

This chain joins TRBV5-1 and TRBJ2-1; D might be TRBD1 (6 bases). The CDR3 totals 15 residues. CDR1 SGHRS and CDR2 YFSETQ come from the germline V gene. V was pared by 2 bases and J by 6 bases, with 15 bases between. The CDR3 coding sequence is TGCGCCAGCAGCTTACAGGGTGAGGGCTTCAATGAGCAGTTCTTC. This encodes CASSLQGEGFNEQFF.

The CDR3 sequence is CASGHYPYEQYF. The DNA for the CDR3 is TGTGCCAGCGGCCACTACCCTTACGAGCAGTACTTC. The chain links TRBV27 to TRBJ2-7; D gene unclear. The CDR3 has 12 residues. Trimming cost V 8 bases and J 4 bases, with 12 bases left between them. The germline CDR1 and CDR2 sequences are MNHEY and SMNVEV (reference sequence).

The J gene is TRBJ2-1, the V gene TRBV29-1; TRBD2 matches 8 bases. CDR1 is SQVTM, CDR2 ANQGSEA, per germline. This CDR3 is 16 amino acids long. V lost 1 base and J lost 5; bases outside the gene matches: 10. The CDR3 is CSVEGYRGGADNEQFF. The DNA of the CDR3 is TGCAGCGTTGAAGGGTATCGGGGGGGGGCTGACAATGAGCAGTTCTTC.

CDR3 DNA: TGTGCCAGCTCACCACTCCACCCGGGACAGACGACCCTCAGGGCCAACGTCCTGACTTTC. This translates into CASSPLHPGQTTLRANVLTF. The genes are TRBV18 and TRBJ2-6; TRBD1 matches at 7 bases. After removal of 1 base from V and 5 bases from J, the junction contained 17 bases not matched to a gene. CDR1 is KGHSH, CDR2 LQKENI, per germline. CDR3 length: 20 amino acids.

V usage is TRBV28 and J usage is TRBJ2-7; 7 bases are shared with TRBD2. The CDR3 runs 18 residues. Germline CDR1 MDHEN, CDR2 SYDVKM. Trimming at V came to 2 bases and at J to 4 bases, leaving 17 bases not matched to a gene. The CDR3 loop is CASSLVKRVEVSGYEQYF. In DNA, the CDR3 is TGTGCCAGCAGTTTAGTAAAGAGGGTTGAGGTTAGCGGGTACGAGCAGTACTTC.

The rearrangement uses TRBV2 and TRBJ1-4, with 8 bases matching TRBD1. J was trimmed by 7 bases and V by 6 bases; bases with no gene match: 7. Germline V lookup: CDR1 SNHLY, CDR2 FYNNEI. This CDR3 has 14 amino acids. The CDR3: CASRDREISEKLFF. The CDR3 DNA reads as TGTGCCAGCAGGGACAGGGAGATAAGTGAAAAACTGTTTTTT. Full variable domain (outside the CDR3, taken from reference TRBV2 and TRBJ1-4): EPEVTQTPSHQVTQMGQEVILRCVPISNHLYFYWYRQILGQKVEFLVSFYNNEISEKSEIFDDQFSVERPDGSNFTLKIRSTKLEDSAMYFCASRDREISEKLFFGSGTQLSVL.

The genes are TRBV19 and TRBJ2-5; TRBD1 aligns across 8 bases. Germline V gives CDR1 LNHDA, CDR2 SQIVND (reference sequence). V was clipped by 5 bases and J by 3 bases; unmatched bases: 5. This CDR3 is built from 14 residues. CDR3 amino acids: CASSPPGQEETQYF. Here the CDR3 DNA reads TGTGCCAGTAGTCCTCCGGGACAGGAAGAGACCCAGTACTTC.